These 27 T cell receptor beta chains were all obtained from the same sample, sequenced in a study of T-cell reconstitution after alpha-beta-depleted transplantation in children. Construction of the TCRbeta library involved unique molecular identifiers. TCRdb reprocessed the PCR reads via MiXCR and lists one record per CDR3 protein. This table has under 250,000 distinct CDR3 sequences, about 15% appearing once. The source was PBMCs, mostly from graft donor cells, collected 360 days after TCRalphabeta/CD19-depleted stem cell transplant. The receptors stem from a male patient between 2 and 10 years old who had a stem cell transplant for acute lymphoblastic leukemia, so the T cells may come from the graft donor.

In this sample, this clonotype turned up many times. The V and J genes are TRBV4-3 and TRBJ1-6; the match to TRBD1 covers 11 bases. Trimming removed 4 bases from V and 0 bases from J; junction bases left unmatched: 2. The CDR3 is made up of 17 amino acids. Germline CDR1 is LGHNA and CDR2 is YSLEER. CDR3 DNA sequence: TGCGCCAGCAGCCTGGACAGGGGGCTCTCCTATAATTCACCCCTCCACTTT. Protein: CASSLDRGLSYNSPLHF.

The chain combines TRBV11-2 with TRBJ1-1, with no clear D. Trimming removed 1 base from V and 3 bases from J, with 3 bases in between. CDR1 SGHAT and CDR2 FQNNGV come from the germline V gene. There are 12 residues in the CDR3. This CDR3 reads CASSLVDTEAFF. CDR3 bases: TGTGCCAGCAGCTTAGTCGACACTGAAGCTTTCTTT.

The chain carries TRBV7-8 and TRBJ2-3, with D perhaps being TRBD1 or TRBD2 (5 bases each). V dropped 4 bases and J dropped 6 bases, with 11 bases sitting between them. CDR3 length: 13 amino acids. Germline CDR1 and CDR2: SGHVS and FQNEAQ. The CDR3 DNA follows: TGTGCCAGCAGCTGGGGCACTAGTGATACGCAGTATTTT. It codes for CASSWGTSDTQYF.

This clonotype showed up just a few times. The CDR3 loop is CAISESTATATDTQYF. CDR3 bases: TGTGCCATCAGTGAGTCGACAGCTACGGCGACGGATACGCAGTATTTT. This chain uses TRBV10-3 with TRBJ2-3; possibly TRBD1 for D (5 bases). CDR3 length: 16 amino acids. Deletions cut 0 bases from V and 6 bases from J, with 16 bases between. Germline CDR1 ENHRY, CDR2 SYGVKD.

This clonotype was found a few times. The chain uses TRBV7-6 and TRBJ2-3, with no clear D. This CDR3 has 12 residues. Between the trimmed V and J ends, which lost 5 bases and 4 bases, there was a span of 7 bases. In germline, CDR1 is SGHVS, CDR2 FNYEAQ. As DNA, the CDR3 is TGTGCCAGCAGCCGTAGGTCAGATACGCAGTATTTT. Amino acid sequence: CASSRRSDTQYF.

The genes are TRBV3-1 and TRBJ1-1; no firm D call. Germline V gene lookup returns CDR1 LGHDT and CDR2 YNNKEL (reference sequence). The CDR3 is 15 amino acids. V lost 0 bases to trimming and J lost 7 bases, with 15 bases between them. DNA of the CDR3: TGTGCCAGCAGCCAAGATTCAAGGCGGAGAGGTGAAGCTTTCTTT. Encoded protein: CASSQDSRRRGEAFF.

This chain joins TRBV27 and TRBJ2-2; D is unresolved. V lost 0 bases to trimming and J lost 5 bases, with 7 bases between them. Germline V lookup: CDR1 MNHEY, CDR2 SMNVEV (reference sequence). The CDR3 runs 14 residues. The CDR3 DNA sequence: TGTGCCAGCAGTTTATCCCGGACGACCGGGGAGCTGTTTTTT. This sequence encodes CASSLSRTTGELFF.

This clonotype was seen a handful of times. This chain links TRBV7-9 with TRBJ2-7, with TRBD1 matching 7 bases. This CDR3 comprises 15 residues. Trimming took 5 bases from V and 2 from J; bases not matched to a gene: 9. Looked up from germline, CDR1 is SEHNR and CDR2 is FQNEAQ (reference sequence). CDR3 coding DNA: TGTGCCAGCAGCCGTAAAACAGGGGTGGCCTACGAGCAGTACTTC. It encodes CASSRKTGVAYEQYF.

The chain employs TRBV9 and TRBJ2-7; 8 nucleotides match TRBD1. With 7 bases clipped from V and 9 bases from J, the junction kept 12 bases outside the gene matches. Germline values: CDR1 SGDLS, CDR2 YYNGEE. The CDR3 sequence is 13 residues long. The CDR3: CASGGQEVTPQYF. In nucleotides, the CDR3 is TGTGCCAGCGGGGGACAGGAGGTTACTCCGCAGTACTTC.

CDR3 DNA: TGCGCCAGCAGGGGAGGAGGCACAGATACGCAGTATTTT. Its translation: CASRGGGTDTQYF. The gene calls are TRBV5-1 and TRBJ2-3; D perhaps matches TRBD2 (6 bases). V was shortened by 5 bases and J by 1 base, with 8 bases between the two germline ends. The CDR3 is 13 amino acids. CDR1 is SGHRS and CDR2 is YFSETQ in the germline V gene.

The CDR3 nucleotides read TGTGCCAGCAGTTTGATGCAGGAAGGGACCCAGTACTTC. Its protein is CASSLMQEGTQYF. The rearrangement uses TRBV12-3 or TRBV12-4 and TRBJ2-5, with D uncertain. The CDR3 is 13 amino acids. Trimming pared 3 bases from V and 7 bases from J, leaving 12 bases between.

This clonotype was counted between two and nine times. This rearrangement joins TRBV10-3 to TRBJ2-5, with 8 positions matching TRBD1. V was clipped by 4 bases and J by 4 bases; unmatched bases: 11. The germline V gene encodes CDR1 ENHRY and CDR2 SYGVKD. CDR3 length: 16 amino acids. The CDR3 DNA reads TGTGCCATCAGTGGGAAAGGACAGGGAACTAGAGAGACCCAGTACTTC. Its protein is CAISGKGQGTRETQYF.

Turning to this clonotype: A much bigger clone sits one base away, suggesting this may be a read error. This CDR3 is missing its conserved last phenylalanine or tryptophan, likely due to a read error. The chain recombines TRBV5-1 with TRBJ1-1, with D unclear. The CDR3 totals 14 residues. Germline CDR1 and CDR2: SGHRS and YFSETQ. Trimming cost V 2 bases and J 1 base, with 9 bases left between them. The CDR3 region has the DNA TGCGCCAGCAGCTTAACAGTGGGGAACACTGAAGCTTTCCTT. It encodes CASSLTVGNTEAFL.

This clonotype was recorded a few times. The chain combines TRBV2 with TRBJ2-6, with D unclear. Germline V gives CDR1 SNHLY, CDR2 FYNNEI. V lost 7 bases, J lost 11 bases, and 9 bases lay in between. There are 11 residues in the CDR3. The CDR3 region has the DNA TGTGCCAGCAACCGAATCGACGTCCTGACTTTC. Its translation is CASNRIDVLTF.

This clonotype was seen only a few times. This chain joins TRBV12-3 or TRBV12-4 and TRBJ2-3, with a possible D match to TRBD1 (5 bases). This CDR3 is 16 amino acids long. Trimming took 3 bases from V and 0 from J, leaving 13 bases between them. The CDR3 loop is CASSFGAGGSTDTQYF. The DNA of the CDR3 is TGTGCCAGCAGTTTTGGGGCAGGCGGTAGCACAGATACGCAGTATTTT.

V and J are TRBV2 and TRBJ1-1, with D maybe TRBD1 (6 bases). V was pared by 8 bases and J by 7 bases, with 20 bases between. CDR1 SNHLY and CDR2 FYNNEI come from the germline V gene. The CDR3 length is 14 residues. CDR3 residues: CASALGQGPREAFF. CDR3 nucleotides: TGTGCCAGCGCCCTCGGGCAGGGGCCCCGTGAAGCTTTCTTT.

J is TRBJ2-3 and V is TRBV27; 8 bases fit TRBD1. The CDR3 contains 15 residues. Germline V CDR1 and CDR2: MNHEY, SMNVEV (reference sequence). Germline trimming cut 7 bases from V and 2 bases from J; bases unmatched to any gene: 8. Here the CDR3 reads CASNRQGPSTDTQYF. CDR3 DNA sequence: TGTGCCAGCAACCGACAGGGGCCCTCCACAGATACGCAGTATTTT.

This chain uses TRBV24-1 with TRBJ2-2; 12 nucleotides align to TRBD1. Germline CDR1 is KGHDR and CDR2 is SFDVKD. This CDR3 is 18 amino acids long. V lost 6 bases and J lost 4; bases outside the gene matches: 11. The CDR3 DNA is TGTGCCACCAGTATGCTTTCCGGGACAGGGGGCTCCACCGGGGAGCTGTTTTTT. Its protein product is CATSMLSGTGGSTGELFF.

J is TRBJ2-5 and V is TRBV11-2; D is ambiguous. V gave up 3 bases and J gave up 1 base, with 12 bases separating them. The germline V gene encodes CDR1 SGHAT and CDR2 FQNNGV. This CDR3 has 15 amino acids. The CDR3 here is CASSLARHPQETQYF. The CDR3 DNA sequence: TGTGCCAGCAGCTTGGCCAGACACCCCCAAGAGACCCAGTACTTC.

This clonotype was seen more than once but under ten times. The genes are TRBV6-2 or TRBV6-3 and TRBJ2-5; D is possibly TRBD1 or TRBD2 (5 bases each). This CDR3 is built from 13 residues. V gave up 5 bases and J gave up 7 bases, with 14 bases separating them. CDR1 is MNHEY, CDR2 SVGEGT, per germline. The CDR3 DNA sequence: TGTGCCAGCAGTGGGGGTGGACCCCCGACCCAGTACTTC. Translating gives CASSGGGPPTQYF.

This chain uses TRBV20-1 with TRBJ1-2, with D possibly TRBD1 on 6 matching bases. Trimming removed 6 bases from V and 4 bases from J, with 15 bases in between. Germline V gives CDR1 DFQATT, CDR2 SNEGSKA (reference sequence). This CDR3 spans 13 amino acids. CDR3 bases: TGCAGTGCGCCGACAGGAAGAAGCTATGGCTACACCTTC. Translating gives CSAPTGRSYGYTF.

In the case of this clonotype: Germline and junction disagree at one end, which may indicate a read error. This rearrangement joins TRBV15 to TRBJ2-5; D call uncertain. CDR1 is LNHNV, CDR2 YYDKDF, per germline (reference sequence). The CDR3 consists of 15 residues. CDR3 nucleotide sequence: TGTGCCACCAGATTCGGGCTACAAGACCAGGAGACCCAGTACTTC. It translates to CATRFGLQDQETQYF. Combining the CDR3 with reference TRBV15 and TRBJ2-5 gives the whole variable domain DAMVIQNPRYQVTQFGKPVTLSCSQTLNHNVMYWYQQKSSQAPKLLFHYYDKDFNNEADTPDNFQSRRPNTSFCFLDIRSPGLGDTAMYLCATRFGLQDQETQYFGPGTRLLVL.

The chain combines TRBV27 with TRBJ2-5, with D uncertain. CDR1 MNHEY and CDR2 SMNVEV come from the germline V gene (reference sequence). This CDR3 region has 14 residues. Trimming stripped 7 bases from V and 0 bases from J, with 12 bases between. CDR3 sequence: CASTRDINQETQYF. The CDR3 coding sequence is TGTGCCAGCACAAGGGATATTAACCAAGAGACCCAGTACTTC.

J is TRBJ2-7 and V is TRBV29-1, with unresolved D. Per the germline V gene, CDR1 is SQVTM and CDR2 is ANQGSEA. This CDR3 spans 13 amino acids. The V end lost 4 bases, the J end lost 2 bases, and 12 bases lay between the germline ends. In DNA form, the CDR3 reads TGCAGCGTTGTGGGCACATCTACCTACGAGCAGTACTTC. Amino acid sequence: CSVVGTSTYEQYF.

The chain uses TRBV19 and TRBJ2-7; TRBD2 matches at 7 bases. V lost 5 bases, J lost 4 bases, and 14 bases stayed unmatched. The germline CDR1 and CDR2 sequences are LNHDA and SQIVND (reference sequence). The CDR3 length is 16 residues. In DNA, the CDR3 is TGTGCCAGTAGTGCCCGAGGGGAGGGAAGGAGATACGAGCAGTACTTC. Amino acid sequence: CASSARGEGRRYEQYF.

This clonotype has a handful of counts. The DNA of the CDR3 is TGTGCCAGCAGCCGGACAGGGGTTGGGGGCACAGATACGCAGTATTTT. It yields the protein CASSRTGVGGTDTQYF. The chain is built from TRBV5-5 and TRBJ2-3; 9 positions match TRBD1. This CDR3 is built from 16 residues. Losses at the gene ends were 4 bases for V and 1 base for J; bases not matched to a gene: 7. Per the germline V gene, CDR1 is SGHKS and CDR2 is YYEKEE (reference sequence).

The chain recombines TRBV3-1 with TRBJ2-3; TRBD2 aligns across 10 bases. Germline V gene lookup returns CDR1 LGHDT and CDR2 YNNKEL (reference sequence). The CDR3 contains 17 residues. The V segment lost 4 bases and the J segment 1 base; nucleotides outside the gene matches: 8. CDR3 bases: TGTGCCAGCAGCCCACGACTAGCGGGCAGGGGCACAGATACGCAGTATTTT. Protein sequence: CASSPRLAGRGTDTQYF.